This is a list of T cell receptor beta chains from one sample in a study of cytomegalovirus exposure and HLA in healthy donors. Assay: immunoSEQ multiplex PCR; the TCRdb copy retains only in-frame clones and omits some. Of about 160,000 clones listed, around 80% are singletons. The source material was PBMCs. The receptors were sampled from a middle-aged man in good health and CMV-seronegative. CDR3s include the opening cysteine and the closing phenylalanine or tryptophan. The D gene is left open where the match is weak. The size field is filled for only some rows; it gives once, few, many or a size class.

clone_size: -; v_call: TRBV6-5; cdr3_length: 16; d_call: TRBD2; j_call: TRBJ2-1; cdr3_aa: CASSSRLAGGRNEQFF; cdr3_nt: TGTGCCAGCAGTTCCCGACTAGCGGGAGGCCGGAATGAGCAGTTCTTC
clone_size: -; v_call: TRBV6-5; cdr3_length: 13; d_call: -; j_call: TRBJ2-1; cdr3_aa: CASRATGVGEQFF; cdr3_nt: TGTGCCAGCAGAGCTACGGGGGTTGGGGAGCAGTTCTTC
clone_size: -; v_call: TRBV19; cdr3_length: 17; d_call: TRBD1; j_call: TRBJ1-2; cdr3_aa: CASSKLMGGQENYGYTF; cdr3_nt: TGTGCCAGTAGTAAATTAATGGGTGGACAGGAAAACTATGGCTACACCTTC
clone_size: -; v_call: TRBV11-1; cdr3_length: 16; d_call: -; j_call: TRBJ2-2; cdr3_aa: CASSLGSSGSPGELFF; cdr3_nt: TGTGCCAGCAGCTTAGGCTCCTCTGGTAGTCCCGGGGAGCTGTTTTTT
clone_size: -; v_call: TRBV7-9; cdr3_length: 16; d_call: -; j_call: TRBJ2-7; cdr3_aa: CASTSKGEGVLGEQYF; cdr3_nt: TGTGCCAGCACCTCAAAGGGGGAGGGCGTGTTGGGGGAGCAGTACTTC
clone_size: -; v_call: TRBV7-2; cdr3_length: 14; d_call: TRBD2; j_call: TRBJ2-5; cdr3_aa: CASSQQGLAGNQYF; cdr3_nt: TGTGCCAGCAGCCAACAGGGACTAGCGGGAAATCAGTACTTC
clone_size: -; v_call: TRBV11-2; cdr3_length: 14; d_call: -; j_call: TRBJ1-1; cdr3_aa: CASSPDGGWTEAFF; cdr3_nt: TGTGCCAGCAGCCCGGACGGGGGGTGGACTGAAGCTTTCTTT
clone_size: -; v_call: TRBV9; cdr3_length: 16; d_call: TRBD2; j_call: TRBJ2-3; cdr3_aa: CASSAETSGPGDTQYF; cdr3_nt: TGTGCCAGCAGCGCCGAGACTAGCGGCCCCGGGGATACGCAGTATTTT
clone_size: few; v_call: TRBV7-7; cdr3_length: 16; d_call: -; j_call: TRBJ2-3; cdr3_aa: CASSLGAGSGTDTQYF; cdr3_nt: TGTGCTAGCAGCTTAGGGGCAGGATCTGGCACAGATACGCAGTATTTT
clone_size: -; v_call: TRBV28; cdr3_length: 15; d_call: -; j_call: TRBJ1-1; cdr3_aa: CASSPYNSGNTEAFF; cdr3_nt: TGTGCCAGCAGCCCTTATAATTCGGGGAACACTGAAGCTTTCTTT
clone_size: -; v_call: TRBV15; cdr3_length: 17; d_call: TRBD2; j_call: TRBJ2-7; cdr3_aa: CATSRDTSGKLLYEQYF; cdr3_nt: TGTGCCACCAGCAGAGATACTAGCGGGAAGCTACTCTACGAGCAGTACTTC
clone_size: few; v_call: TRBV5-1; cdr3_length: 14; d_call: TRBD1; j_call: TRBJ2-4; cdr3_aa: CASSPDRDKNIQYF; cdr3_nt: TGCGCCAGCAGCCCGGACAGGGACAAAAACATTCAGTACTTC
clone_size: -; v_call: TRBV10-3; cdr3_length: 11; d_call: -; j_call: TRBJ1-3; cdr3_aa: CAIALTNTIYF; cdr3_nt: TGTGCCATCGCGTTAACTAACACCATATATTTT
clone_size: once; v_call: TRBV6-1; cdr3_length: 12; d_call: -; j_call: TRBJ1-3; cdr3_aa: CASFSSGNTIYF; cdr3_nt: TGTGCCAGCTTCTCCTCTGGAAACACCATATATTTT
clone_size: -; v_call: TRBV7-8; cdr3_length: 16; d_call: -; j_call: TRBJ2-7; cdr3_aa: CASSLALGANTYEQYF; cdr3_nt: TGTGCCAGCAGCTTAGCGTTGGGGGCCAATACCTACGAGCAGTACTTC
clone_size: -; v_call: TRBV10-3; cdr3_length: 20; d_call: TRBD2; j_call: TRBJ2-1; cdr3_aa: CAIAEPGLAVTTSSYNEQFF; cdr3_nt: TGTGCCATCGCTGAACCGGGACTAGCGGTTACGACGAGCTCCTACAATGAGCAGTTCTTC
clone_size: -; v_call: TRBV15; cdr3_length: 16; d_call: TRBD1; j_call: TRBJ1-1; cdr3_aa: CATSRAGQGRQTEAFF; cdr3_nt: TGTGCCACCAGCAGAGCCGGACAGGGTAGGCAAACTGAAGCTTTCTTT
clone_size: -; v_call: TRBV19; cdr3_length: 15; d_call: TRBD2; j_call: TRBJ2-1; cdr3_aa: CASSIGASGSYEQFF; cdr3_nt: TGTGCCAGTAGTATTGGGGCTAGCGGGAGCTACGAGCAGTTCTTC
clone_size: few; v_call: TRBV27; cdr3_length: 13; d_call: TRBD1; j_call: TRBJ2-5; cdr3_aa: CASSWDRGGTQYF; cdr3_nt: TGTGCCAGCAGTTGGGACAGGGGCGGGACCCAGTACTTC
clone_size: -; v_call: TRBV7-2; cdr3_length: 13; d_call: TRBD1; j_call: TRBJ1-1; cdr3_aa: CASSPTDRGRVFF; cdr3_nt: TGTGCCAGCAGCCCAACTGACAGGGGGCGCGTTTTCTTT
clone_size: -; v_call: TRBV5-6; cdr3_length: 14; d_call: -; j_call: TRBJ2-5; cdr3_aa: CASSQKGPQETQYF; cdr3_nt: TGTGCCAGCAGCCAGAAGGGGCCCCAAGAGACCCAGTACTTC
clone_size: -; v_call: TRBV9; cdr3_length: 18; d_call: -; j_call: TRBJ2-6; cdr3_aa: CASSVAVGAGSGANGLTF; cdr3_nt: TGTGCCAGCAGCGTAGCGGTTGGGGCAGGTTCAGGGGCCAACGGCCTGACTTTC
clone_size: -; v_call: TRBV4-2; cdr3_length: 15; d_call: -; j_call: TRBJ2-2; cdr3_aa: CASSRQAQNTGELFF; cdr3_nt: TGTGCCAGCAGTCGACAGGCTCAAAACACCGGGGAGCTGTTTTTT
clone_size: once; v_call: TRBV14; cdr3_length: 12; d_call: -; j_call: TRBJ2-1; cdr3_aa: CASSHLHNEQFF; cdr3_nt: TGTGCCAGCAGCCACCTCCACAATGAGCAGTTCTTC
clone_size: -; v_call: TRBV5-1; cdr3_length: 14; d_call: TRBD1; j_call: TRBJ2-7; cdr3_aa: CASSTGDSYYEQYF; cdr3_nt: TGCGCCAGCAGCACCGGGGACAGTTACTACGAGCAGTACTTC